The 26 T cell receptor beta chains given below trace back to one sample, sequenced in a study of blood T cell repertoires in COVID-19. Measured with immunoSEQ multiplex PCR; TCRdb has only the in-frame clones, and not every one. The sample records 270,000 or so clones, 85% being singletons. Sequenced sample: PBMCs or T cells enriched from blood (not recorded which). The receptors stem from a woman in her forties or fifties who had been exposed to COVID-19.

This clone was seen a handful of times. The chain couples TRBV13 to TRBJ1-1, with D uncertain. This CDR3 is 16 amino acids long. Germline V gene data show CDR1 as PRHDT and CDR2 as FYEKMQ (reference sequence). V was clipped by 2 bases and J by 0 bases, with 13 bases between them. The CDR3 spells CASSLYRPGMNTEAFF. As DNA, the CDR3 is TGTGCCAGCAGCTTATATCGCCCAGGCATGAACACTGAAGCTTTCTTT.

The V gene is TRBV9, the J gene TRBJ1-4; a possible D gene is TRBD1 (6 bases). V was cut by 2 bases and J by 7 bases, with 12 bases left in between. This CDR3 has 14 amino acids. Germline assignment: CDR1 SGDLS and CDR2 YYNGEE. In DNA, the CDR3 is TGTGCCAGCAGCGTGGCGGGGGCGAGTGAAAAACTGTTTTTT. The encoded protein is CASSVAGASEKLFF.

This chain links TRBV5-6 with TRBJ2-3; TRBD2 agrees at 12 bases. V lost 0 bases to trimming and J lost 4 bases; unmatched junction nucleotides: 6. Germline loops: CDR1 SGHDT, CDR2 YYEEEE. This CDR3 has 17 residues. The CDR3 reads CASSLAAASGGADTQYF. CDR3 DNA sequence: TGTGCCAGCAGCTTGGCCGCGGCTAGCGGGGGGGCAGATACGCAGTATTTT.

This rearrangement joins TRBV2 to TRBJ1-3, with D maybe TRBD1 (5 bases). Germline CDR1 and CDR2: SNHLY and FYNNEI. There are 14 residues in the CDR3. Trimming pared 6 bases from V and 0 bases from J, leaving 9 bases between. CDR3: CASSDRSSGNTIYF. CDR3 nucleotide sequence: TGTGCCAGCAGCGACAGAAGCTCTGGAAACACCATATATTTT.

The V gene is TRBV5-6, the J gene TRBJ1-6, with 7 bases identical to TRBD1. The trim removed 4 bases at V and 7 bases at J, leaving 5 bases unmatched. The CDR3 runs to 14 residues. Germline CDR1 reads SGHDT; CDR2 reads YYEEEE. The CDR3 loop reads CASSLGQKNSPLHF. The CDR3 DNA sequence: TGTGCCAGCAGCCTGGGACAGAAAAATTCACCCCTCCACTTT. Supplemented by reference TRBV5-6 and TRBJ1-6, the full variable domain reads DAGVTQSPTHLIKTRGQQVTLRCSPKSGHDTVSWYQQALGQGPQFIFQYYEEEERQRGNFPDRFSGHQFPNYSSELNVNALLLGDSALYLCASSLGQKNSPLHFGNGTRLTVT.

The chain recombines TRBV19 with TRBJ2-7, with D possibly being TRBD1 (5 bases). The CDR3 is made up of 13 amino acids. Looked up from germline, CDR1 is LNHDA and CDR2 is SQIVND (reference sequence). The ends were cut back, 6 bases at V and 0 bases at J, with 9 bases in the middle. The DNA for the CDR3 is TGTGCCAGTAGAGACAGAAGCTCCTACGAGCAGTACTTC. Protein product: CASRDRSSYEQYF.

This clone was recorded a few times. V gene TRBV5-1 combines with J gene TRBJ2-1, with D possibly TRBD2 on 6 matching bases. Looked up from germline, CDR1 is SGHRS and CDR2 is YFSETQ. The CDR3 runs to 15 residues. Trimming cost V 4 bases and J 3 bases, with 14 bases left between them. DNA for the CDR3: TGCGCCAGCAGCGTGCTCGGCGGGGTCTACAATGAGCAGTTCTTC. Its translation is CASSVLGGVYNEQFF.

This chain connects TRBV12-5 to TRBJ2-2, with D possibly being TRBD2 (7 bases). CDR3 length: 16 amino acids. With 7 bases removed from V and 2 bases from J, the gap between germline ends came to 17 bases. Germline-derived CDR1 and CDR2 are LGHNT and FRNRAP. CDR3 coding DNA: TGTGCTAGTGCCCTGGGGGCGGGGGTCAACACCGGGGAGCTGTTTTTT. Translating gives CASALGAGVNTGELFF.

V is TRBV5-1 and J is TRBJ1-1, with D possibly being TRBD1 (5 bases). The CDR3 loop spans 15 amino acids. Per the germline V gene, CDR1 is SGHRS and CDR2 is YFSETQ. Trimming removed 0 bases from V and 5 bases from J, with 14 bases in between. CDR3 protein: CASSLAAGWETEAFF. The DNA for the CDR3 is TGCGCCAGCAGCTTGGCCGCAGGGTGGGAAACTGAAGCTTTCTTT.

V usage is TRBV2 and J usage is TRBJ1-2; maybe TRBD1 (6 bases). Germline V gene lookup returns CDR1 SNHLY and CDR2 FYNNEI. V lost 6 bases and J lost 2, with 16 bases in between. The CDR3 sequence is 15 residues long. The CDR3 is CASRGMTGSNYGYTF. The CDR3 DNA reads as TGTGCCAGCAGGGGTATGACAGGCTCCAACTATGGCTACACCTTC.

J is TRBJ2-1 and V is TRBV11-2; 9 positions agree with TRBD2. Trimming at V came to 8 bases and at J to 10 bases, leaving 12 bases not matched to a gene. Germline CDR1 and CDR2: SGHAT and FQNNGV. The CDR3 totals 14 residues. Here the CDR3 DNA reads TGTGCCAGCGAAGGGACTAGCCTCCAGGGAGAGCAGTTCTTC. Protein product: CASEGTSLQGEQFF.

The V and J genes are TRBV25-1 and TRBJ1-2, with 7 positions matching TRBD1. The CDR3 contains 12 residues. J gave up 7 bases and V 3 bases, and 2 bases lay outside the gene matches. Germline CDR1 MGHDK, CDR2 SYGVNS. CDR3 nucleotide sequence: TGTGCCAGCAGTGACAGGGGGTTTGGCTACACCTTC. The encoded protein is CASSDRGFGYTF.

The rearrangement uses TRBV2 and TRBJ1-1, with a possible D match to TRBD1 (6 bases). This CDR3 is 15 amino acids long. Germline CDR1 is SNHLY and CDR2 is FYNNEI. The V end lost 4 bases, the J end lost 0 bases, and 12 bases lay between the germline ends. CDR3 residues: CASSGTGGLNTEAFF. In DNA form, the CDR3 reads TGTGCCAGCAGTGGTACTGGGGGCCTGAACACTGAAGCTTTCTTT.

This sequence joins TRBV7-2 and TRBJ2-2, with TRBD1 identical over 12 bases. J gave up 7 bases and V 4 bases, and 7 bases lay outside the gene matches. The germline gives CDR1 SGHTA, CDR2 FQGNSA. This CDR3 spans 16 amino acids. The CDR3 is CASSSWDRGRIGELFF. CDR3 nucleotide sequence: TGTGCCAGCAGCTCCTGGGACAGGGGGCGGATCGGGGAGCTGTTTTTT.

This clone was observed a single time. The chain recombines TRBV5-6 with TRBJ1-6; no firm D call. Germline V CDR1 and CDR2: SGHDT, YYEEEE. V was pared by 2 bases and J by 0 bases, with 6 bases between. CDR3 length: 15 residues. CDR3 nucleotides: TGTGCCAGCAGCTTTCGGGGCTCCTATAATTCACCCCTCCACTTT. Translating it yields CASSFRGSYNSPLHF.

The V and J genes are TRBV27 and TRBJ1-1, with D unresolved. The CDR3 covers 14 residues. V lost 3 bases and J 8 bases, leaving 16 bases between the germline ends. Germline lookup yields CDR1 MNHEY and CDR2 SMNVEV (reference sequence). The CDR3 protein is CASSFPDGGLEAFF. CDR3 nucleotide sequence: TGTGCCAGCAGTTTCCCCGACGGAGGGTTAGAAGCTTTCTTT.

The chain's CDR3 is CASSEALILEGSEKLFF. As DNA, the CDR3 is TGTGCCAGCAGTGAAGCGCTTATTTTGGAGGGTTCTGAAAAACTGTTTTTT. This rearrangement joins TRBV6-1 to TRBJ1-4; D remains unclear. Germline values: CDR1 MNHNS, CDR2 SASEGT. V lost 0 bases and J lost 7, with 18 bases in between. This CDR3 spans 17 amino acids.

This chain uses TRBV19 with TRBJ1-1; maybe TRBD1 (5 bases). CDR3 length equals 15 residues. Germline V gives CDR1 LNHDA, CDR2 SQIVND (reference sequence). V gave up 1 base and J gave up 0 bases, with 9 bases separating them. The CDR3 region has the DNA TGTGCCAGTAGTATAGCGGGACTCCTGAACACTGAAGCTTTCTTT. This codes for CASSIAGLLNTEAFF. The full variable domain, its missing parts supplied by reference TRBV19 and TRBJ1-1, is DGGITQSPKYLFRKEGQNVTLSCEQNLNHDAMYWYRQDPGQGLRLIYYSQIVNDFQKGDIAEGYSVSREKKESFPLTVTSAQKNPTAFYLCASSIAGLLNTEAFFGQGTRLTVV.

V usage is TRBV30 and J usage is TRBJ2-2; 14 bases are a match to TRBD2. The CDR3 is 17 amino acids. Germline CDR1 GTSNPN, CDR2 SVGIG (reference sequence). V dropped 7 bases and J dropped 7; count of bases not matched to a gene: 14. The CDR3 coding sequence is TGTGCCTCCTCGACTAGCGGGGGGGCCCTGAGTGTCGGGGAGCTGTTTTTT. As protein: CASSTSGGALSVGELFF.

The V call is TRBV7-2, the J call TRBJ1-2, with 9 bases lining up with TRBD1. Looked up from germline, CDR1 is SGHTA and CDR2 is FQGNSA. The CDR3 has 17 amino acids. The V segment lost 0 bases and the J segment 6 bases; nucleotides outside the gene matches: 11. The CDR3 reads CASSLAWVGQGSDGYTF. The CDR3 nucleotides read TGTGCCAGCAGCTTAGCGTGGGTGGGACAGGGCTCGGATGGCTACACCTTC.

The chain employs TRBV11-2 and TRBJ2-5; possible D gene TRBD2, 5 bases. Germline V gives CDR1 SGHAT, CDR2 FQNNGV. CDR3 length equals 11 residues. Trimming shortened V by 5 bases and J by 7 bases, and 8 bases separated the two germline ends. For the CDR3, the DNA is TGTGCCAGCAGCCGCGCGGGGACCCAGTACTTC. Translated, it gives CASSRAGTQYF.

The chain recombines TRBV19 with TRBJ1-1; D remains unclear. The CDR3 consists of 13 residues. The V gene lost 2 bases and the J gene lost 1 base, with 5 bases spanning the gap. CDR1 LNHDA and CDR2 SQIVND come from the germline V gene (reference sequence). The CDR3 protein is CASSIQENTEAFF. The CDR3 DNA is TGTGCCAGTAGTATACAGGAGAACACTGAAGCTTTCTTT.

The chain has TRBV19 and TRBJ2-7, with 12 positions matching TRBD1. Looked up from germline, CDR1 is LNHDA and CDR2 is SQIVND (reference sequence). The CDR3 spans 15 residues. V was clipped by 6 bases and J by 7 bases; unmatched bases: 10. Written as DNA, the CDR3 is TGTGCCAGTAGCGCCGGGACAGGGGGCGTATCAGAGCAGTACTTC. Amino acids: CASSAGTGGVSEQYF.

This clone was seen a handful of times. This chain joins TRBV28 and TRBJ2-7; 10 bases fit TRBD1. The CDR3 has 15 amino acids. The V gene's germline CDR1 is MDHEN and CDR2 SYDVKM. V gave up 6 bases and J gave up 4 bases; unmatched junction bases: 9. CDR3 sequence reads: CASSKPGQGKYEQYF. CDR3 in DNA: TGTGCCAGCAGCAAACCGGGACAGGGGAAGTACGAGCAGTACTTC.

V usage is TRBV6-6 and J usage is TRBJ1-5; 8 bases are a match to TRBD1. The germline gives CDR1 MNHNY, CDR2 SVGAGI (reference sequence). The CDR3 has 16 amino acids. V shed 6 bases, J shed 1 base, and the junction held 8 bases outside the gene matches. In nucleotides, the CDR3 is TGTGCCAGCAGCTACGGGACAGGATTCAGCAATCAGCCCCAGCATTTT. Translated: CASSYGTGFSNQPQHF.

This rearrangement joins TRBV29-1 to TRBJ2-1, with D tentatively TRBD2 (5 bases). Germline CDR1 is SQVTM and CDR2 is ANQGSEA. The CDR3 runs 16 residues. The V gene lost 0 bases and the J gene lost 5 bases, with 17 bases spanning the gap. This chain's CDR3 is CSVEETVLLTNNEQFF. The CDR3 DNA sequence: TGCAGCGTTGAAGAAACAGTGCTACTGACTAACAATGAGCAGTTCTTC.